Each of the 17 T cell receptor beta chains below was sequenced from the same sample in a study of regulatory T cells in long-lasting Graves disease. Noted time point: newly diagnosed GD, antithyroid drugs for less than 3 months. The authors made the TCR library using RNA they extracted from PBMCs. Building the TCR beta libraries relied on iRepertoire HTBI primers, and CDR3 regions underwent Arm-PCR. MiXCR, run by TCRdb on the multiplex PCR reads, gives a single entry per CDR3 protein. The data contain 390,000 or so distinct CDR3 sequences, around 11% of them singletons. Another study also made use of these data, one on T cells in Graves' hyperthyroidism and ophthalmopathy.

The sample consisted of peripheral blood mononuclear cells (PBMCs), taken at new diagnosis, from a patient treated with antithyroid drugs. These receptors all stem from a young woman with Graves disease.

This clonotype was recorded many times. The genes are TRBV6-1 and TRBJ2-5; TRBD1 agrees at 9 bases. The germline V gene has CDR1 MNHNS and CDR2 SASEGT. The J segment lost 5 bases and the V segment lost 6 bases, leaving 10 bases of the junction unmatched. The CDR3 sequence is 15 residues long. The CDR3 bases are TGTGCCAGCAGGACCAGACAGGGGGTCAGGGAGACCCAGTACTTC. Translated: CASRTRQGVRETQYF.

The sample holds a few counts of this clonotype. DNA of the CDR3: TGTGCCAGTAGTATCGGCAGGCATAGCACAGATACGCAGTATTTT. As protein: CASSIGRHSTDTQYF. The rearrangement links TRBV19 to TRBJ2-3; D gene unclear. CDR1 is LNHDA and CDR2 is SQIVND in the germline V gene (reference sequence). The CDR3 consists of 15 residues. Deletions cut 3 bases from V and 0 bases from J, with 10 bases between.

This clonotype was seen many times. The rearrangement joins TRBV6-2 or TRBV6-3 to TRBJ1-5, with D possibly being TRBD1 (5 bases). V was shortened by 2 bases and J by 7 bases, with 9 bases between the two germline ends. Germline CDR1 reads MNHEY; CDR2 reads SVGEGT. CDR3 length: 13 residues. As DNA, the CDR3 is TGTGCCAGCAGTTACGGGGGACGCCAGCCCCAGCATTTT. Its translation is CASSYGGRQPQHF.

Many counts were recorded for this clonotype. The chain carries TRBV7-2 and TRBJ2-4; the match to TRBD2 covers 9 bases. Germline loops: CDR1 SGHTA, CDR2 FQGNSA. V dropped 3 bases and J dropped 7; count of bases not matched to a gene: 7. The CDR3 covers 15 residues. CDR3 sequence (DNA): TGTGCCAGCAGCTTCTCCGGACTAGCGTTTAACATTCAGTACTTC. Protein product: CASSFSGLAFNIQYF.

This clonotype came up many times. V and J are TRBV5-6 and TRBJ2-1, with D perhaps TRBD2 (5 bases). This CDR3 region has 16 residues. CDR1 is SGHDT, CDR2 YYEEEE, per germline. Trimming shortened V by 5 bases and J by 2 bases, and 17 bases separated the two germline ends. In DNA, the CDR3 is TGTGCCAGCAGGAAAAATTACATCGGGGCCTACAATGAGCAGTTCTTC. Translating it yields CASRKNYIGAYNEQFF.

At least ten counts were recorded for this clonotype. CDR3 coding DNA: TGTGCCAGCAGCCTAGACGGGACAGGGGACGCGAATAACTATGGCTACACCTTC. It encodes CASSLDGTGDANNYGYTF. V and J are TRBV7-8 and TRBJ1-2; 10 nucleotides agree with TRBD1. The germline gives CDR1 SGHVS, CDR2 FQNEAQ. Germline trimming cut 5 bases from V and 1 base from J; bases unmatched to any gene: 13. The CDR3 extends over 18 amino acids.

This clonotype appeared many times. This sequence joins TRBV7-3 and TRBJ2-1, with a possible D match to TRBD1 (6 bases). CDR3 length: 16 amino acids. Germline V gives CDR1 SGHTA, CDR2 FQGTGA. V lost 6 bases and J lost 1, with 16 bases in between. CDR3: CASSFRGEVSYNEQFF. As DNA, the CDR3 is TGTGCCAGCAGTTTCAGGGGAGAGGTATCCTACAATGAGCAGTTCTTC.

Only a few counts were recorded for this clonotype. This CDR3 reads CASSSLGSGDYGYTF. The CDR3 coding sequence is TGTGCCAGCAGTTCCCTGGGCAGTGGGGACTATGGCTACACCTTC. The chain uses TRBV27 and TRBJ1-2; D gene uncertain. The CDR3 is 15 residues long. Trimming took off 4 bases at V and 3 bases at J, with 15 bases between the two ends. Germline V gives CDR1 MNHEY, CDR2 SMNVEV (reference sequence).

About this clonotype: The junction differs from germline at one of its ends, possibly a read error. CDR3 nucleotide sequence: TGCAGTGCTAGGGCACTAGCGGGAGGGCAAAGCTCCCACAATGAGCAGTTCTTC. Residues: CSARALAGGQSSHNEQFF. V usage is TRBV20-1 and J usage is TRBJ2-1; 13 nucleotides agree with TRBD2. Germline lookup yields CDR1 DFQATT and CDR2 SNEGSKA (reference sequence). This CDR3 region has 18 residues.

The V call is TRBV29-1, the J call TRBJ2-2, with D unresolved. CDR3 length equals 11 residues. With 4 bases removed from V and 4 bases from J, the gap between germline ends came to 4 bases. CDR1 is SQVTM, CDR2 ANQGSEA, per germline. CDR3 nucleotides: TGCAGCGTTGCGTCCACCGGGGAGCTGTTTTTT. This gives the protein CSVASTGELFF.

This clonotype was observed at least ten times. Here the CDR3 DNA reads TGTGCCAGCACCGAACTCCCGGGAGGCGTCTCCTACGAGCAGTACTTC. Its translation is CASTELPGGVSYEQYF. The V call is TRBV6-1, the J call TRBJ2-7; 7 nucleotides agree with TRBD2. This CDR3 has 16 residues. V lost 7 bases and J lost 0; bases outside the gene matches: 12. Germline values: CDR1 MNHNS, CDR2 SASEGT.

This clonotype occurred a few times. This rearrangement joins TRBV19 to TRBJ1-1; the D gene is possibly TRBD1 (5 bases). This CDR3 is 16 amino acids long. Germline assignment: CDR1 LNHDA and CDR2 SQIVND (reference sequence). Trimming took 1 base from V and 5 from J, leaving 17 bases between them. CDR3 residues: CASSIGNGGAYTEAFF. The CDR3 DNA sequence: TGTGCCAGTAGTATAGGTAACGGGGGAGCGTATACTGAAGCTTTCTTT.

This clonotype was recorded many times. The rearrangement links TRBV20-1 to TRBJ1-2; D is unresolved. The ends were cut back, 5 bases at V and 8 bases at J, with 18 bases in the middle. Looked up from germline, CDR1 is DFQATT and CDR2 is SNEGSKA (reference sequence). CDR3 length: 13 amino acids. The CDR3 nucleotides are TGCAGTGCTCCGCCGCCGACGTCGGAAGGCTACACCTTC. Residues: CSAPPPTSEGYTF.

This clonotype turned up a few times. The chain couples TRBV6-1 to TRBJ2-7; D might be TRBD1 or TRBD2, each matching 5 bases. CDR3 length: 12 residues. V shed 6 bases and J shed 6 bases, with 12 bases lying between them. CDR1 is MNHNS and CDR2 is SASEGT in the germline V gene. DNA of the CDR3: TGTGCCAGCAGCCCGTGGGGGTGCGAGCAGTACTTC. It is translated as CASSPWGCEQYF.

The sample holds many counts of this clonotype. The chain carries TRBV7-2 and TRBJ2-3; D remains ambiguous. V dropped 3 bases and J dropped 8 bases, with 9 bases sitting between them. This CDR3 comprises 12 residues. Germline CDR1 SGHTA, CDR2 FQGNSA. The CDR3 DNA is TGTGCCAGCAGCTTCACTAAGGTTACGCAGTATTTT. Translation: CASSFTKVTQYF.

To note about this clonotype: It may be a read error: a sequence one base away is much more abundant. The genes are TRBV6-2 or TRBV6-3 and TRBJ1-1; D is unclear. The CDR3 has 12 residues. Looked up from germline, CDR1 is MNHEY and CDR2 is SVGEGT. The CDR3 bases are TGTACCAGCGGACGAGGTGAGACACGGGCTTTCTTT. It yields the protein CTSGRGETRAFF.

This clonotype has ten or more counts. The chain joins TRBV28 to TRBJ2-7; 9 bases fit TRBD1. Germline trimming cut 4 bases from V and 6 bases from J; bases unmatched to any gene: 10. Germline V lookup: CDR1 MDHEN, CDR2 SYDVKM. The CDR3 totals 15 residues. This CDR3 reads CASSSGTGPVGEQYF. CDR3 sequence (DNA): TGTGCCAGCAGTTCCGGGACAGGGCCTGTGGGCGAGCAGTACTTC.